The 20 T cell receptor beta chains below come from one sample, sequenced in a study of blood T cell repertoires in COVID-19. Measured with immunoSEQ multiplex PCR; TCRdb has only the in-frame clones, and not every one. The profile shows some 150,000 clones, roughly 90% of them singletons. Input material: PBMCs or T cells enriched from blood (not recorded which). These receptors came from a human donor with acute COVID-19. The donor label of this sample is uncertain.

V is TRBV6-5 and J is TRBJ1-5; 8 nucleotides line up with TRBD1. Unmatched junction bases numbered 9, after V lost 6 bases and J lost 5 bases. The CDR3 totals 15 residues. Germline V CDR1 and CDR2: MNHEY, SVGAGI. Here the CDR3 DNA reads TGTGCCAGCAGGAGGACAGTACAGGGGGATCAGCCCCAGCATTTT. This sequence encodes CASRRTVQGDQPQHF.

In this sample, this clone turned up once. The rearrangement links TRBV4-3 to TRBJ1-6; D is perhaps TRBD1 (5 bases). V dropped 3 bases and J dropped 6 bases, with 6 bases sitting between them. The CDR3 runs 13 residues. In germline, CDR1 is LGHNA, CDR2 YSLEER. The DNA of the CDR3 is TGCGCCAGCAGCCAGGGGGGTAATTCACCCCTCCACTTT. It encodes CASSQGGNSPLHF.

This clone was counted between two and nine times. The chain joins TRBV5-1 to TRBJ2-1, with a weak D call TRBD2 (6 bases). CDR1 SGHRS and CDR2 YFSETQ come from the germline V gene. V lost 3 bases, J lost 7 bases, and 17 bases lay in between. There are 15 residues in the CDR3. The CDR3 spells CASSSAGRTVNEQFF. CDR3 DNA sequence: TGCGCCAGCAGCTCTGCGGGGCGCACAGTAAATGAGCAGTTCTTC. The entire variable domain, with the rest obtained from reference TRBV5-1 and TRBJ2-1, is as follows: KAGVTQTPRYLIKTRGQQVTLSCSPISGHRSVSWYQQTPGQGLQFLFEYFSETQRNKGNFPGRFSGRQFSNSRSEMNVSTLELGDSALYLCASSSAGRTVNEQFFGPGTRLTVL.

V usage is TRBV5-1 and J usage is TRBJ2-5; D might be TRBD2 (5 bases). Trimming removed 6 bases at V and 4 bases at J, with 13 bases between. The CDR3 contains 13 residues. Germline-derived CDR1 and CDR2 are SGHRS and YFSETQ. The CDR3 nucleotides read TGCGCCAGCACCCGGACTCCGGGAGAGACCCAGTACTTC. Encoded protein: CASTRTPGETQYF.

This chain joins TRBV5-1 and TRBJ1-1, with a weak D call TRBD1 (6 bases). Germline assignment: CDR1 SGHRS and CDR2 YFSETQ. CDR3 size: 15 residues. The V and J ends lost 4 bases and 1 base respectively, with 14 bases between them. CDR3 DNA: TGCGCCAGCAGCGATCCAGGACAGTCGAACACTGAAGCTTTCTTT. Amino acid sequence: CASSDPGQSNTEAFF.

The table lists this clone with a count of one. J is TRBJ1-3 and V is TRBV5-4; D ambiguous. The germline CDR1 and CDR2 sequences are SGHNT and YYREEE (reference sequence). Deletions cut 0 bases from V and 0 bases from J, with 4 bases between. The CDR3 is made up of 14 amino acids. The CDR3 loop is CASSLDSSGNTIYF. The CDR3 bases are TGTGCCAGCAGCTTGGACAGCTCTGGAAACACCATATATTTT.

Note on this clone: Different DNA sequences within this sample yield the same CDR3. V is TRBV7-2 and J is TRBJ2-5; D is possibly TRBD2 (5 bases). Germline CDR1 SGHTA, CDR2 FQGNSA. V lost 0 bases, J lost 5 bases, and 7 bases lay in between. The CDR3 consists of 13 residues. CDR3 in DNA: TGTGCCAGCAGCTTAGCGCGAGGGGAGACCCAGTACTTC. It yields the protein CASSLARGETQYF.

The CDR3 here is CASSFRGRTDTQYF. The CDR3 nucleotides are TGTGCCAGCAGTTTTAGGGGGCGCACAGATACGCAGTATTTT. This sequence joins TRBV2 and TRBJ2-3, with 7 nucleotides matching TRBD1. The trim removed 5 bases at V and 1 base at J, leaving 3 bases unmatched. CDR1 and CDR2 (germline): SNHLY, FYNNEI. The CDR3 runs 14 residues.

This clone has a single count. The chain employs TRBV12-3 or TRBV12-4 and TRBJ1-2; D is unclear. This CDR3 is 13 amino acids long. The V and J ends lost 5 bases and 5 bases respectively, with 12 bases between them. The CDR3 bases are TGTGCCAGCAGTCCTTTGGGCCGATATGGCTACACCTTC. Amino acid sequence: CASSPLGRYGYTF.

A remark on this clone: The sample carries other DNA sequences with the same CDR3. This chain's CDR3 is CASSIEGLNTEAFF. The CDR3 DNA reads TGTGCCAGTAGTATAGAGGGCTTGAACACTGAAGCTTTCTTT. The V and J genes are TRBV19 and TRBJ1-1; D remains unclear. This CDR3 region has 14 residues. Trimming took off 0 bases at V and 0 bases at J, with 5 bases between the two ends. From germline, CDR1 is LNHDA and CDR2 SQIVND (reference sequence).

The chain employs TRBV30 and TRBJ2-3; 10 positions match TRBD1. Germline assignment: CDR1 GTSNPN and CDR2 SVGIG (reference sequence). The CDR3 runs 15 residues. V shed 4 bases and J 3 bases; nucleotides not matched to a gene: 7. The CDR3 spells CAWTPGTGATDTQYF. The CDR3 DNA follows: TGTGCCTGGACCCCCGGGACAGGGGCGACAGATACGCAGTATTTT.

This chain links TRBV7-9 with TRBJ1-2; no firm D call. CDR1 SEHNR and CDR2 FQNEAQ come from the germline V gene (reference sequence). The CDR3 is made up of 11 amino acids. V lost 5 bases, J lost 5 bases, and 6 bases lay in between. The CDR3 DNA is TGTGCCAGCAGCGTGAGATATGGCTACACCTTC. It is translated as CASSVRYGYTF.

The rearrangement links TRBV7-6 to TRBJ2-7, with 7 bases that match TRBD1. CDR3 length: 14 amino acids. The germline gives CDR1 SGHVS, CDR2 FNYEAQ. V trimming: 3 bases; J trimming: 0 bases; junction bases outside the gene matches: 2. The CDR3 protein is CASSFRDSSYEQYF. The CDR3 coding sequence is TGTGCCAGCAGCTTCCGGGACAGCTCCTACGAGCAGTACTTC. Combining the CDR3 with reference TRBV7-6 and TRBJ2-7 gives the whole variable domain GAGVSQSPRYKVTKRGQDVALRCDPISGHVSLYWYRQALGQGPEFLTYFNYEAQQDKSGLPNDRFSAERPEGSISTLTIQRTEQRDSAMYRCASSFRDSSYEQYFGPGTRLTVT.

The chain combines TRBV25-1 with TRBJ1-2; D is unclear. Germline V lookup: CDR1 MGHDK, CDR2 SYGVNS. V was clipped by 1 base and J by 2 bases, with 14 bases between them. This CDR3 comprises 16 residues. Written as DNA, the CDR3 is TGTGCCAGCAGTGAATCCCCCGGCAGGCCAAACTATGGCTACACCTTC. Protein: CASSESPGRPNYGYTF.

Concerning this clone: Other DNA sequences in the same sample also yield this CDR3. The chain's CDR3 is CASSQDRVGDTQYF. The CDR3 DNA sequence: TGCGCCAGCAGCCAAGACAGGGTTGGAGATACGCAGTATTTT. J is TRBJ2-3 and V is TRBV4-1, with D possibly TRBD1 on 5 matching bases. The V end lost 0 bases, the J end lost 5 bases, and 9 bases lay between the germline ends. Per the germline V gene, CDR1 is MGHRA and CDR2 is YSYEKL. The CDR3 spans 14 residues.

The chain combines TRBV7-3 with TRBJ2-1; D ambiguous. Germline CDR1 is SGHTA and CDR2 is FQGTGA. This CDR3 comprises 16 residues. V lost 2 bases and J lost 5, with 16 bases in between. CDR3 residues: CASSLGVGSADNEQFF. As DNA, the CDR3 is TGTGCCAGCAGCTTAGGAGTCGGGTCGGCTGACAATGAGCAGTTCTTC. Variable domain in full (rest from reference TRBV7-3 and TRBJ2-1): GAGVSQTPSNKVTEKGKYVELRCDPISGHTALYWYRQSLGQGPEFLIYFQGTGAADDSGLPNDRFFAVRPEGSVSTLKIQRTERGDSAVYLCASSLGVGSADNEQFFGPGTRLTVL.

The chain uses TRBV3-1 (or the pseudogene TRBV3-2) and TRBJ1-1; 8 nucleotides line up with TRBD1. CDR1 is LGHDT and CDR2 is YNNKEL in the germline V gene (reference sequence). This CDR3 is built from 13 residues. Unmatched junction bases numbered 1, after V lost 3 bases and J lost 4 bases. CDR3 in DNA: TGTGCCAGCAGCCAGGACAGGGTCACTGAAGCTTTCTTT. This translates into CASSQDRVTEAFF.

V is TRBV11-2 and J is TRBJ1-2; 7 positions match TRBD1. This CDR3 contains 15 residues. CDR1 is SGHAT, CDR2 FQNNGV, per germline. With V trimmed by 9 bases and J by 6 bases, 16 bases remained unmatched. CDR3 nucleotides: TGTGCCAGTTCCCGCTTTGGACAGGAACCGAATGGCTACACCTTC. Amino acids: CASSRFGQEPNGYTF.

This sequence joins TRBV29-1 and TRBJ1-2; 9 bases fit TRBD1. Losses at the gene ends were 6 bases for V and 4 bases for J; bases not matched to a gene: 15. The CDR3 sequence is 16 residues long. Germline CDR1 SQVTM, CDR2 ANQGSEA. This chain's CDR3 is CSVSSSGQGRVYGYTF. Written as DNA, the CDR3 is TGCAGCGTCTCGAGCTCAGGACAGGGGCGAGTCTATGGCTACACCTTC. The complete variable domain, with remaining parts taken from reference TRBV29-1 and TRBJ1-2, reads SAVISQKPSRDICQRGTSLTIQCQVDSQVTMMFWYRQQPGQSLTLIATANQGSEATYESGFVIDKFPISRPNLTFSTLTVSNMSPEDSSIYLCSVSSSGQGRVYGYTFGSGTRLTVV.

The rearrangement uses TRBV7-2 and TRBJ2-5; D ambiguous. There are 16 residues in the CDR3. Trimming took 5 bases from V and 1 from J, leaving 17 bases between them. Germline CDR1 reads SGHTA; CDR2 reads FQGNSA. The DNA of the CDR3 is TGTGCCAGCAGCAAACTCCTCCCGAGCCGCCAAGAGACCCAGTACTTC. This gives the protein CASSKLLPSRQETQYF.